This T cell receptor (beta chain) emerged from a study of blood T cell repertoires in COVID-19. As for the study in general: There were acute and convalescent COVID-19 samples, and they came from the United States, Italy and Spain.

A Seattle source enrolled patients during active infection and followed them longitudinally. In the original analysis: Reference gene primers were amplified, and this amplification served to estimate nucleated cell counts. Here immunoSEQ multiplex PCR was the method, and the copy in TCRdb shows in-frame clones only, minus some. The V and J calls and clone size were taken over from that table, and D and trimming were inferred from the DNA. The sample carries approximately 240,000 clones, 85% to 95% recorded once. The sequenced sample was peripheral blood. This TCR derives from a man between 25 and 39 years old with COVID-19, enrolled during active disease.

CDR3 protein: CASSSSTYRGPGNTIYF. The CDR3 DNA sequence: TGTGCCAGCAGCTCCTCGACTTACAGGGGTCCTGGAAACACCATATATTTT. The V call is TRBV7-6, the J call TRBJ1-3; 7 bases align to TRBD1. Per germline, CDR1 SGHVS and CDR2 FNYEAQ. J was trimmed by 2 bases and V by 4 bases; bases with no gene match: 11. This CDR3 is 17 amino acids long.